The clone carrying this T cell receptor beta chain was seen repeatedly, ten times or more. Employing constant-segment primers, 5'RACE generated TCR alpha and TCR beta cDNA libraries bearing sample barcodes and UMIs. TCRdb fed the 5' RACE reads into MiXCR, producing one record per CDR3 protein. This table holds approximately 250,000 distinct CDR3 sequences, around 15% found once. This record belongs to a study of T-cell memory formation after mild COVID-19. Sequencing used PBMCs or a T cell subset sorted from them (not recorded which). This clonotype was sampled from a man between 18 and 35 years old who had mild COVID-19 (a few samples of this study predate the infection). Cell type and time point are not known.

The CDR3 loop is CSVEWGRYTDTQYF. CDR3 sequence (DNA): TGCAGCGTTGAGTGGGGGCGATACACAGATACGCAGTATTTT. V gene TRBV29-1 combines with J gene TRBJ2-3; a possible D gene is TRBD1 (6 bases). The CDR3 contains 14 residues. V shed 3 bases and J shed 2 bases, with 12 bases lying between them. Germline V gene lookup returns CDR1 SQVTM and CDR2 ANQGSEA.